This TCR beta chain was observed in a study of cytomegalovirus exposure and HLA in healthy donors. Study details: Earlier work reported 117 million unique TCR beta sequences from 150 million to 200 million T cells.

Points from the study as a whole: Reported findings show TCR beta sequences accurately forecast HLA-A and HLA-B alleles in most subjects.

PCR amplification relied on 60 Vbeta primers (plus 13 Jbeta primers). The table came from immunoSEQ multiplex PCR; TCRdb's copy has only in-frame clones and leaves some out. Of under 200,000 clones listed, roughly 80% are singletons. The CDR3 extends over 13 amino acids. The V gene's germline CDR1 is GTSNPN and CDR2 SVGIG (reference sequence). V lost 2 bases and J lost 3, with 10 bases in between. Regarding this clone: Its antigen is not identified.

The specimen sequenced was PBMCs. The V call is TRBV30, the J call TRBJ2-5; possible D gene TRBD2, 6 bases. The clonotype comes from a woman aged 45 to 65 in good health and CMV-seropositive. The CDR3 DNA reads TGTGCCTGGAGTTTGGGCGGGAAAGAGACCCAGTACTTC. This encodes CAWSLGGKETQYF.